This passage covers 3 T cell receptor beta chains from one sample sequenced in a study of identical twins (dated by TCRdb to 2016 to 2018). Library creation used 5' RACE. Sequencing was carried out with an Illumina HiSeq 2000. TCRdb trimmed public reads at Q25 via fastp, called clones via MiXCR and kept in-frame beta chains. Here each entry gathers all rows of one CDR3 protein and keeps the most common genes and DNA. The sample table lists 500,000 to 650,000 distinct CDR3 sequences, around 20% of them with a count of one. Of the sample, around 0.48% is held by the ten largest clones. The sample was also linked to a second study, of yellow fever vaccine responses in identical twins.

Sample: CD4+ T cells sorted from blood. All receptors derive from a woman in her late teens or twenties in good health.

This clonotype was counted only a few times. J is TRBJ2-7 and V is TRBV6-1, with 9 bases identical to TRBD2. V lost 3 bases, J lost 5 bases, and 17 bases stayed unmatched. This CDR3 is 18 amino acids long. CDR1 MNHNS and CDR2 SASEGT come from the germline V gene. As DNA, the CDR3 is TGTGCCAGCAGTGATAGGACGGCGGGAGGGCCCTCATACGACGAGCAGTACTTC. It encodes CASSDRTAGGPSYDEQYF.

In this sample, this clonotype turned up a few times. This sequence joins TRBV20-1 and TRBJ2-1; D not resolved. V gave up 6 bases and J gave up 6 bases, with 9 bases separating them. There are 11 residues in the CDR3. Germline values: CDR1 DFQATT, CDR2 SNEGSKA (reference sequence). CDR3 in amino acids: CSASLINEQFF. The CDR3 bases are TGCAGTGCCTCCCTCATCAATGAGCAGTTCTTC.

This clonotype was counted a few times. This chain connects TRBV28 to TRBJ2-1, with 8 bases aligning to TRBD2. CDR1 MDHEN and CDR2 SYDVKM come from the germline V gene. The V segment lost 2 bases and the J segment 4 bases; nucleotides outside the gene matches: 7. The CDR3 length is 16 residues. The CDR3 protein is CASSLGSGMQYNEQFF. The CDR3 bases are TGTGCCAGCAGTTTAGGTAGCGGGATGCAATACAATGAGCAGTTCTTC.